The rows below give T cell receptor beta chains drawn from one sample of a study of cytomegalovirus exposure and HLA in healthy donors. Libraries were prepared by immunoSEQ multiplex PCR; TCRdb keeps only in-frame clonotypes and omits some of them. Of 95,000 to 130,000 clones listed, 81% are singletons. Sample: PBMCs. The receptors originated from a woman aged 30 to 39 in good health and CMV-seronegative. Each CDR3 is given with its conserved first and last residue.

>TRBV2|TRBJ2-1
CASRLGTGGSYNEQFF
>TRBV15|TRBJ1-5
CATSNPVTTGGFNQPQHF
>TRBV6-5|TRBJ2-7
CASSLIAGGVYEQYF
>TRBV5-1|TRBJ2-7
CASSLWTGGSSYEQYF
>TRBV28|TRBJ2-3
CASVQGGQADTQYF
>TRBV10-1|TRBJ2-6
CASSESGAGANVLTF
>TRBV27|TRBJ2-7
CASSLLSSPYEQYF
>TRBV9|TRBJ1-2
CASSPVPGGPNYGYTF
>TRBV11-2|TRBJ1-2
CASSLVGGASNYGYTF
>TRBV19|TRBJ2-1
CASSIRSLSSYNEQFF
>TRBV12-5|TRBJ2-7
CASEPGDRVHEQYF
>TRBV6-1|TRBJ1-2
CASSGVGQGNYGYTF
>TRBV30|TRBJ2-3
CAWRKGQSTDTQYF
>TRBV28|TRBJ1-6
CASSLWAENSPLHF
>TRBV5-6|TRBJ1-4
CASSLGQGFATNEKLFF
>TRBV18|TRBJ1-5
CASSDRGSSQPQHF
>TRBV15|TRBJ1-5
CATSAGQVGNQPQHF
>TRBV4-3|TRBJ2-3
CASSQDTGTGSDTQYF
>TRBV7-8|TRBJ1-5
CASSLGVTQPQHF
>TRBV7-8|TRBJ1-1
CASSALGTGVMNTEAFF
>TRBV6-5|TRBJ1-5
CASSSVRGNSNQPQHF
>TRBV27|TRBJ2-5
CASSSWPGQGPTQYF
>TRBV5-1|TRBJ2-7
CASSHGGYGEQYF
>TRBV15|TRBJ2-3
CATSRGVTGYSTDTQYF
>TRBV5-1|TRBJ1-2
CASSFSTTGDGYTF
>TRBV5-1|TRBJ1-1
CASTDGGLNTEAFF
>TRBV7-8|TRBJ1-2
CASSLVGVNYGYTF
>TRBV7-2|TRBJ2-2
CASSSRQGATGELFF
>TRBV11-2|TRBJ2-1
CASSPRNEQFF
>TRBV18|TRBJ2-3
CASSPLAGGSTDTQYF
>TRBV5-1|TRBJ2-1
CASSPGGLAAYNEQFF
>TRBV5-1|TRBJ2-2
CASSPTGAGELFF
>TRBV4-2|TRBJ2-1
CASSPGEDNEQFF
>TRBV27|TRBJ2-7
CASSTTYGSTGSYEQYF
>TRBV5-4|TRBJ1-2
CASSSDRAYGYTF
>TRBV9|TRBJ2-7
CASSVAALAGGYEQYF
>TRBV25-1|TRBJ2-5
CASSEGLVGTQYF
>TRBV7-2|TRBJ2-7
CASSLTAGVHEQYF
>TRBV18|TRBJ2-6
CASSPLQSSGANVLTF
>TRBV6-5|TRBJ2-5
CASSSTEGPQETQYF
>TRBV14|TRBJ2-4
CASSPGLAGGPRHIQYF
>TRBV5-5|TRBJ1-1
CASSIRYEAFF
>TRBV7-9|TRBJ2-1
CSSSPAGGPGNEQFF
>TRBV7-8|TRBJ2-7
CASSLTEGGVQDYEQYF
>TRBV15|TRBJ1-1
CATSSTYLGGAFF
>TRBV6-5|TRBJ1-4
CASSYSARGVAKLFF
>TRBV10-3|TRBJ2-2
CAIRPGLAGSSNTGELFF
>TRBV19|TRBJ2-5
CASSGMHQETQYF
>TRBV6-5|TRBJ2-7
CASRPSSGVVPLYIF
>TRBV2|TRBJ1-1
CASSHTRTGRWTEAFF